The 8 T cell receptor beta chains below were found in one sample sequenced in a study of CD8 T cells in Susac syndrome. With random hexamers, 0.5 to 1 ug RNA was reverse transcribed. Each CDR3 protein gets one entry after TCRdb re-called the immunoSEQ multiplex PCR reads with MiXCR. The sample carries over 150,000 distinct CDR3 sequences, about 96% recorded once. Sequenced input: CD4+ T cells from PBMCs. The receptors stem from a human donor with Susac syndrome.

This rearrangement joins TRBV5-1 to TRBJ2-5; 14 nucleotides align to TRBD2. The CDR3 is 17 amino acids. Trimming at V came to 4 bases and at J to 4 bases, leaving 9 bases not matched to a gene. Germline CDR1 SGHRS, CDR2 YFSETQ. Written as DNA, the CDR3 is TGCGCCAGCAGCCGGATGGGACTAGCGGGAGCTCGAGAGACCCAGTACTTC. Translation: CASSRMGLAGARETQYF.

CDR3 amino acids: CASSVVGTDTQYF. The CDR3 DNA is TGTGCCAGCAGCGTAGTTGGCACAGATACGCAGTATTTT. This chain links TRBV9 with TRBJ2-3; D not resolved. The CDR3 loop spans 13 amino acids. Trimming shortened V by 0 bases and J by 1 base, and 3 bases separated the two germline ends. The germline gives CDR1 SGDLS, CDR2 YYNGEE.

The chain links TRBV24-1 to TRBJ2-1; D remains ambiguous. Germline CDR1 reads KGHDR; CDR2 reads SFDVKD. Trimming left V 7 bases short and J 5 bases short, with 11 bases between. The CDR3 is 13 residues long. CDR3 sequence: CATRSASDNEQFF. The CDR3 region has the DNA TGTGCCACCAGGTCGGCCAGTGACAATGAGCAGTTCTTC.

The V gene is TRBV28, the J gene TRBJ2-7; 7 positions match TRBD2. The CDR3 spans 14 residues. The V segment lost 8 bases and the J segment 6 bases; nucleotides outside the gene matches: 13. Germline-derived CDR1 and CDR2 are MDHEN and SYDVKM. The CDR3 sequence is CASHGGATSLEQYF. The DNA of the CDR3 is TGTGCCAGCCACGGCGGGGCGACTAGCCTCGAGCAGTACTTC.

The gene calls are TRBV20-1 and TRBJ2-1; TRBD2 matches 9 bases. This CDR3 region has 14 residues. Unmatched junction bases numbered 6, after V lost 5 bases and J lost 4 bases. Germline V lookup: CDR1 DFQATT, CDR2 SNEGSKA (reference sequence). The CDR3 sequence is CSAATSGPYNEQFF. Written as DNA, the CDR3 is TGCAGTGCTGCGACTAGCGGTCCGTACAATGAGCAGTTCTTC.

The CDR3 sequence is CASSLFTSISNQPQHF. The CDR3, as DNA: TGTGCCAGCAGTTTGTTTACATCTATTAGCAATCAGCCCCAGCATTTT. V and J are TRBV28 and TRBJ1-5, with D uncertain. V was trimmed by 3 bases and J by 0 bases, leaving 12 bases between them. Germline V gene data show CDR1 as MDHEN and CDR2 as SYDVKM. The CDR3 consists of 16 residues.

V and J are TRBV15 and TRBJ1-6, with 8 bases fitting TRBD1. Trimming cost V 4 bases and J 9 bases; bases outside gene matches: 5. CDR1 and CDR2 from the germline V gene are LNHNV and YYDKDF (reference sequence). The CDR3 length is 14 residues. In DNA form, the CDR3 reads TGTGCCACCAGCACCGGACAGGGTATTTCACCCCTCCACTTT. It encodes CATSTGQGISPLHF.

The CDR3: CASSPKLGRGADTQYF. The CDR3 nucleotides are TGTGCCAGCAGCCCAAAACTCGGGAGAGGGGCAGATACGCAGTATTTT. The chain is built from TRBV7-3 and TRBJ2-3, with a weak D call TRBD2 (6 bases). V shed 5 bases and J shed 4 bases, with 19 bases lying between them. The CDR3 length is 16 residues. Germline CDR1 and CDR2: SGHTA and FQGTGA.